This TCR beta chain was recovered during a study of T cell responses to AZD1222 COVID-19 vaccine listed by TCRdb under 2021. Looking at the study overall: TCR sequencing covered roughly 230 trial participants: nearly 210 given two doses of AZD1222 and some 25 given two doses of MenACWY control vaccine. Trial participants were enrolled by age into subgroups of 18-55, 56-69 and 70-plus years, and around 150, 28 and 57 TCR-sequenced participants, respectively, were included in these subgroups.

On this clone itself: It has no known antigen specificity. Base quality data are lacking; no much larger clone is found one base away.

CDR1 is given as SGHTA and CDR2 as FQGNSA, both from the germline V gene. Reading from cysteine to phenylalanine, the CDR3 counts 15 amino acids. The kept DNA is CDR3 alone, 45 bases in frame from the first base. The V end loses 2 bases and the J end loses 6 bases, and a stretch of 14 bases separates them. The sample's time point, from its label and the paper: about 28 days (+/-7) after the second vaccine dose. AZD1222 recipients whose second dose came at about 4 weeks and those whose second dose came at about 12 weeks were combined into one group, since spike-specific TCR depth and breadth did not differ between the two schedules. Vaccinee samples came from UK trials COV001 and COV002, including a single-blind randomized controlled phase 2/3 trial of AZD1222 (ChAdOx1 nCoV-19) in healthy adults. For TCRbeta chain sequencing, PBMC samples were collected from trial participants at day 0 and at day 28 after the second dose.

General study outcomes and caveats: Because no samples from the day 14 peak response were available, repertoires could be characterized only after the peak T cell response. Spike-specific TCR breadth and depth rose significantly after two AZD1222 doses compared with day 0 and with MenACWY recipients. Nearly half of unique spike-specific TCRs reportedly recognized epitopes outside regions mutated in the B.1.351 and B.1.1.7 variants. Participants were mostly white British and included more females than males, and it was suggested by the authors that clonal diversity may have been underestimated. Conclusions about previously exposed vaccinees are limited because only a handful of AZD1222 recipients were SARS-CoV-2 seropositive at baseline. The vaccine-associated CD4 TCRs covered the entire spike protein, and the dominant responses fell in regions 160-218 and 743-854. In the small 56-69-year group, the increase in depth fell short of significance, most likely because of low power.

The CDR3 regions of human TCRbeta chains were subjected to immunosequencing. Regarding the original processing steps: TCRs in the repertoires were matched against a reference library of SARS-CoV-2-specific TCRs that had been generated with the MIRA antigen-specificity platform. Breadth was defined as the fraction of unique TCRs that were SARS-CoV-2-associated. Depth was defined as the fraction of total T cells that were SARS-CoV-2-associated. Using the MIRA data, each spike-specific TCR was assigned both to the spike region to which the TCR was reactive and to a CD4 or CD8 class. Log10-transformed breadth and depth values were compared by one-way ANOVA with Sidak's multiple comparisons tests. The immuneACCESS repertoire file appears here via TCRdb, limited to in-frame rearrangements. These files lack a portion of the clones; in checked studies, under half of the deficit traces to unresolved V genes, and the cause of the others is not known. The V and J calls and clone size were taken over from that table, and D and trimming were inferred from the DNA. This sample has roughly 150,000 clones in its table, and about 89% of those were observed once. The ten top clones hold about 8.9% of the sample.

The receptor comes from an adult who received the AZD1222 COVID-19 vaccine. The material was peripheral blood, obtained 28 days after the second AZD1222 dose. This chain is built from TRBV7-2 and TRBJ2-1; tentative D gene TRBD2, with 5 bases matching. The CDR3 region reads CASSLRMGVGNEQFF. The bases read TGTGCCAGCAGCTTACGTATGGGAGTTGGCAATGAGCAGTTCTTC.